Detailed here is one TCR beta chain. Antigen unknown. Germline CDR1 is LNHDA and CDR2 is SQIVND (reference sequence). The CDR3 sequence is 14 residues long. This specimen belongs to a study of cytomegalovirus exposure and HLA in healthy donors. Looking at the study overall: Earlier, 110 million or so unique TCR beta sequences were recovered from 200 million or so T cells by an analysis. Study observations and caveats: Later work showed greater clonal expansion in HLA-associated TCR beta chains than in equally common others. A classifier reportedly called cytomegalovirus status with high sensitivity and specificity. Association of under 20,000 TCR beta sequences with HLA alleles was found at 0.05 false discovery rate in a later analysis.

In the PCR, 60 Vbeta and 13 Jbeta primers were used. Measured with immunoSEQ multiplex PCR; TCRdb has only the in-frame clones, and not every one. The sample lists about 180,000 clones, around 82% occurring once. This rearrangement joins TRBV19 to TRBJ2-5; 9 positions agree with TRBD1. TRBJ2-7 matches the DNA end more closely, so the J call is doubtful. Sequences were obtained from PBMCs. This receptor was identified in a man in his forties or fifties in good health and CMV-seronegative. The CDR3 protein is CASSIGGQGVEQYF. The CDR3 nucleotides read TGTGCCAGTAGTATAGGGGGACAGGGAGTCGAGCAGTACTTC.